A selection of T cell receptor beta chains follows, all from one sample in a study of T cells in Graves' hyperthyroidism and ophthalmopathy. Each CDR3 protein gets one entry after TCRdb re-called the multiplex PCR reads with MiXCR. The repertoire includes 500,000 to 750,000 distinct CDR3 sequences, about 43% of them detected once, and around 7.7% sits in the top ten. The sequencing sample was made of peripheral blood or thyroid tissue (not recorded which). These receptors originate from a woman aged 18 to 35 with Graves' hyperthyroidism. Each CDR3 is given with its conserved first and last residue. D genes are given only for firm matches. The size entry is marked missing in some rows and otherwise reads once, few, many or a size class.

d_gene: TRBD2; j_gene: TRBJ2-7; v_gene: TRBV14; abundance: once; CDR3aa: CASSQDSETSGREQYF; CDR3nt: TGTGCCAGCAGCCAAGATAGCGAGACTAGCGGGAGGGAGCAGTACTTC
d_gene: .; j_gene: TRBJ1-1; v_gene: TRBV7-9; abundance: many; CDR3aa: CASSSGLSRTEAFF; CDR3nt: TGTGCCAGCAGCTCGGGACTCTCAAGGACTGAAGCTTTCTTT
d_gene: .; j_gene: TRBJ2-2; v_gene: TRBV27; abundance: .; CDR3aa: CASSPHATGELFF; CDR3nt: TGTGCCAGCAGTCCTCATGCAACCGGGGAGCTGTTTTTT
d_gene: .; j_gene: TRBJ2-7; v_gene: TRBV6-2/TRBV6-3; abundance: many; CDR3aa: CASSLEGSSYEQYF; CDR3nt: TGTGCCAGCAGCCTCGAGGGTAGCTCCTACGAGCAGTACTTC
d_gene: .; j_gene: TRBJ1-4; v_gene: TRBV20-1; abundance: many; CDR3aa: CSARKNEKLFF; CDR3nt: TGCAGTGCTAGAAAGAATGAAAAACTGTTTTTT
d_gene: .; j_gene: TRBJ2-6; v_gene: TRBV29-1; abundance: .; CDR3aa: CSVDAGGQLPSGANVLTF; CDR3nt: TGCAGCGTTGACGCGGGTGGGCAGCTCCCCTCTGGGGCCAACGTCCTGACTTTC
d_gene: .; j_gene: TRBJ1-1; v_gene: TRBV7-3; abundance: .; CDR3aa: CASSSGHPGNTEASF; CDR3nt: TGTGCCAGCAGTTCCGGTCACCCGGGGAACACTGAAGCTTCCTTT
d_gene: TRBD1; j_gene: TRBJ1-1; v_gene: TRBV25-1; abundance: many; CDR3aa: CASSNRGLKNTEAFF; CDR3nt: TGTGCCAGCAGTAACAGGGGGCTGAAGAACACTGAAGCTTTCTTT
d_gene: TRBD1; j_gene: TRBJ1-1; v_gene: TRBV16; abundance: .; CDR3aa: CASSPHKGAKGTEAFF; CDR3nt: TGTGCCAGCTCACCACATAAGGGGGCTAAGGGCACTGAAGCTTTCTTT
d_gene: .; j_gene: TRBJ2-7; v_gene: TRBV20-1; abundance: many; CDR3aa: CSARDLGGPGTYEQYF; CDR3nt: TGCAGTGCTAGAGATTTGGGGGGCCCGGGAACCTACGAGCAGTACTTC
d_gene: .; j_gene: TRBJ2-2; v_gene: TRBV25-1; abundance: many; CDR3aa: CASSTRDTGELFF; CDR3nt: TGTGCCAGCAGTACCCGGGACACCGGGGAGCTGTTTTTT
d_gene: .; j_gene: TRBJ1-5; v_gene: TRBV20-1; abundance: .; CDR3aa: CSAPPGTSEHQPQHF; CDR3nt: TGCAGTGCTCCACCCGGGACTAGTGAACATCAGCCCCAGCATTTT
d_gene: .; j_gene: TRBJ1-2; v_gene: TRBV12-3/TRBV12-4; abundance: many; CDR3aa: CASSLWGVEGYTF; CDR3nt: TGTGCCAGCAGTTTATGGGGCGTTGAAGGCTACACCTTC
d_gene: .; j_gene: TRBJ1-2; v_gene: TRBV5-4; abundance: .; CDR3aa: CASSQPPAGGYTF; CDR3nt: TGTGCCAGCAGCCAACCCCCCGCCGGGGGCTACACCTTC
d_gene: TRBD2; j_gene: TRBJ2-5; v_gene: TRBV7-9; abundance: .; CDR3aa: CASELAGGETQYF; CDR3nt: TGTGCCTCCGAACTAGCGGGAGGGGAGACCCAGTACTTC
d_gene: .; j_gene: TRBJ2-5; v_gene: TRBV20-1; abundance: .; CDR3aa: CSARDLGSTLLDRIF; CDR3nt: TGCAGTGCTAGAGATCTGGGATCGACTCTGCTCGATAGGATCTTC
d_gene: .; j_gene: TRBJ2-7; v_gene: TRBV9; abundance: many; CDR3aa: CASSVGDTSYEQYF; CDR3nt: TGTGCCAGCAGCGTAGGGGACACCAGCTACGAGCAGTACTTC
d_gene: .; j_gene: TRBJ2-7; v_gene: TRBV7-9; abundance: .; CDR3aa: CASSYLTGETYEQYF; CDR3nt: TGCGCCAGCAGCTACCTGACAGGCGAGACCTACGAGCAGTACTTC
d_gene: TRBD1; j_gene: TRBJ1-2; v_gene: TRBV27; abundance: .; CDR3aa: CASSSPSGQGNYGYTF; CDR3nt: TGTGCCAGCAGTTCCCCCTCGGGACAGGGCAACTATGGCTACACCTTC
d_gene: .; j_gene: TRBJ2-5; v_gene: TRBV18; abundance: many; CDR3aa: CASSEEETQYF; CDR3nt: TGTGCCAGCTCAGAGGAAGAGACCCAGTACTTC
d_gene: TRBD1; j_gene: TRBJ1-1; v_gene: TRBV7-9; abundance: .; CDR3aa: CASSQAYRGRVGAFF; CDR3nt: TGTGCCAGCAGCCAAGCCTACAGGGGCAGGGTTGGCGCTTTCTTT
d_gene: TRBD2; j_gene: TRBJ2-7; v_gene: TRBV7-3; abundance: .; CDR3aa: CASSLARLAGVGEQYF; CDR3nt: TGTGCCAGCAGCTTAGCAAGACTAGCGGGAGTCGGCGAGCAGTACTTC
d_gene: TRBD1; j_gene: TRBJ2-2; v_gene: TRBV10-3; abundance: many; CDR3aa: CAISSKSQGADTGELFF; CDR3nt: TGTGCCATCAGCTCGAAATCGCAGGGGGCGGACACCGGGGAGCTGTTTTTT
d_gene: TRBD1; j_gene: TRBJ2-6; v_gene: TRBV6-2/TRBV6-3; abundance: .; CDR3aa: CASSYRTGGAGANVLTF; CDR3nt: TGTGCCAGCAGTTACCGGACAGGGGGTGCTGGGGCCAACGTCCTGACTTTC
d_gene: TRBD2; j_gene: TRBJ2-5; v_gene: TRBV6-5; abundance: many; CDR3aa: CASSYSASGRAETQYF; CDR3nt: TGTGCCAGCAGTTACTCAGCTAGCGGGAGGGCTGAGACCCAGTACTTC
d_gene: TRBD2; j_gene: TRBJ2-5; v_gene: TRBV9; abundance: many; CDR3aa: CASSDGLAGGGYQETQYF; CDR3nt: TGTGCCAGCAGCGACGGACTAGCGGGAGGGGGGTACCAAGAGACCCAGTACTTC
d_gene: .; j_gene: TRBJ1-1; v_gene: TRBV2; abundance: .; CDR3aa: CASSLQGGRYTEAFF; CDR3nt: TGTGCCAGCAGCTTGCAGGGTGGGCGGTACACTGAAGCTTTCTTT
d_gene: .; j_gene: TRBJ1-4; v_gene: TRBV6-1; abundance: few; CDR3aa: CASRRSPTGNNEKLFF; CDR3nt: TGTGCCAGCAGGAGATCCCCCACGGGGAATAATGAAAAACTGTTTTTT
d_gene: .; j_gene: TRBJ1-6; v_gene: TRBV19; abundance: many; CDR3aa: CASSRTANSPLHF; CDR3nt: TGTGCCAGTAGTCGGACAGCTAATTCACCCCTCCACTTT
d_gene: TRBD1; j_gene: TRBJ2-7; v_gene: TRBV30; abundance: .; CDR3aa: CAVDQGQGAFEQYF; CDR3nt: TGTGCCGTGGACCAAGGACAGGGGGCATTCGAGCAGTACTTC
d_gene: .; j_gene: TRBJ1-4; v_gene: TRBV20-1; abundance: many; CDR3aa: CSASTGVSDEKLFF; CDR3nt: TGCAGTGCTAGTACGGGGGTTAGCGATGAAAAACTGTTTTTT
d_gene: .; j_gene: TRBJ2-2; v_gene: TRBV9; abundance: .; CDR3aa: CASSVSFGNGGELFF; CDR3nt: .
d_gene: TRBD1; j_gene: TRBJ1-2; v_gene: TRBV9; abundance: few; CDR3aa: CASSVSDRVVYGYTF; CDR3nt: TGTGCCAGCAGCGTGTCTGACAGGGTGGTCTATGGCTACACCTTC
d_gene: TRBD1; j_gene: TRBJ2-5; v_gene: TRBV7-9; abundance: many; CDR3aa: CASSSRDRGETQYF; CDR3nt: TGTGCCAGCAGCTCCCGGGACAGGGGGGAGACCCAGTACTTC
d_gene: .; j_gene: TRBJ2-2; v_gene: TRBV29-1; abundance: many; CDR3aa: CSVGGGRPKTGELFF; CDR3nt: TGCAGCGTTGGGGGGGGCAGACCCAAGACCGGGGAGCTGTTTTTT
d_gene: .; j_gene: TRBJ2-5; v_gene: TRBV7-3; abundance: many; CDR3aa: CASSPPGAQETQYF; CDR3nt: TGTGCCAGCAGCCCCCCGGGGGCTCAAGAGACCCAGTACTTC
d_gene: .; j_gene: TRBJ2-3; v_gene: TRBV7-3; abundance: many; CDR3aa: CASSLTGTDTQYF; CDR3nt: TGTGCCAGCAGCTTAACAGGGACGGATACGCAGTATTTT
d_gene: .; j_gene: TRBJ2-6; v_gene: TRBV5-1; abundance: many; CDR3aa: CASSLVGIGANVLTF; CDR3nt: TGCGCCAGCAGCTTGGTAGGGATAGGGGCCAACGTCCTGACTTTC
d_gene: .; j_gene: TRBJ1-1; v_gene: TRBV29-1; abundance: many; CDR3aa: CSVGGQGSEAFF; CDR3nt: TGCAGCGTTGGAGGGCAGGGAAGTGAAGCTTTCTTT
d_gene: .; j_gene: TRBJ1-6; v_gene: TRBV6-5; abundance: once; CDR3aa: CASSERRAGLHF; CDR3nt: TGTGCCAGCAGTGAGAGAAGGGCAGGCCTCCACTTT
d_gene: .; j_gene: TRBJ2-7; v_gene: TRBV20-1; abundance: .; CDR3aa: CSVNRPEILSNEQYF; CDR3nt: TGCAGTGTAAACCGACCGGAAATCCTATCTAATGAGCAGTACTTC
d_gene: TRBD1; j_gene: TRBJ1-1; v_gene: TRBV11-3; abundance: .; CDR3aa: CASSLDLGTDEAFF; CDR3nt: TGTGCCAGCAGCTTAGATCTTGGGACAGATGAAGCTTTCTTT
d_gene: .; j_gene: TRBJ2-7; v_gene: TRBV20-1; abundance: many; CDR3aa: CSVRTDTSTYEQYF; CDR3nt: TGCAGTGTTAGGACGGACACCTCGACCTACGAGCAGTACTTC
d_gene: TRBD1; j_gene: TRBJ1-3; v_gene: TRBV20-1; abundance: many; CDR3aa: CSARLDRGSPDSSFSSGNTIYF; CDR3nt: TGCAGTGCTCGACTGGACAGGGGGTCCCCTGATTCATCATTCAGCTCTGGAAACACCATATATTTT
d_gene: TRBD1; j_gene: TRBJ2-5; v_gene: TRBV20-1; abundance: .; CDR3aa: CSARWTGRETQYF; CDR3nt: TGCAGTGCTCGCTGGACAGGGAGGGAGACCCAGTACTTC